These T cell receptor beta chains were read from a single sample in a study of cytomegalovirus exposure and HLA in healthy donors. Some clones are missing from TCRdb's copy, which holds only in-frame ones; the method was immunoSEQ multiplex PCR. Seen here are around 150,000 clones, about 76% observed once, and the top ten hold 2% to 3%. Sequenced material: PBMCs. The receptors shown here come from a woman aged 40 to 50 in good health and CMV-seropositive. Each CDR3 is given without its conserved first and last residue.

V,J,CDR3
TRBV5-4,TRBJ2-7,ASSWGPGTGYEQY
TRBV10-2,TRBJ2-5,AGGTGETQY
TRBV18,TRBJ2-7,ASSPPDSYEQY
TRBV19,TRBJ2-7,ASSMTGTGISYEQY
TRBV19,TRBJ1-1,ASSIRDTEAF
TRBV29-1,TRBJ2-7,SALGDRDYEQY
TRBV29-1,TRBJ2-5,SVAPGQGARETQY
TRBV30,TRBJ2-3,AWSPGTDTQY
TRBV5-1,.,ASSSGTGSSYEQY
TRBV4-3,.,ASSQETGPYEQY
TRBV7-9,TRBJ2-7,SSSLGRGGLSYEQY
TRBV25-1,TRBJ1-1,ASSELEQGRGKAF
TRBV27,TRBJ2-7,ASRNRGLFPYEQY
TRBV5-5,TRBJ1-5,ASTPQGNSNQPQH
TRBV5-1,TRBJ1-4,ASSPDRETNEKLF
TRBV6-1,TRBJ2-7,ASSARGNHEQY
TRBV5-1,TRBJ2-1,ASSSSGRGGPSYNEQF
TRBV2,TRBJ2-6,ASRDTSLSGANVLT
TRBV6-6,.,ASSTGNHEQY
TRBV7-6,TRBJ2-7,ASRPSGGYEQY
TRBV10-1,TRBJ2-7,ASSAGTGVRGLYEQY
TRBV7-2,TRBJ1-2,ASSKDRDVNYGYT
TRBV18,TRBJ1-2,ASSQGTGVYGYT
TRBV7-6,TRBJ2-5,ASSSSGGGGEETQY
TRBV6-5,TRBJ2-5,ASNGAGTSETQY
TRBV30,TRBJ2-7,AWSGQNSFYEQY
TRBV19,TRBJ1-1,ASSIGQGSMNTEAF
TRBV10-2,TRBJ2-7,ASSDGGQGVYEQY
TRBV5-4,TRBJ2-2,ASSLGGGLAGVTGELF
TRBV6-1,TRBJ1-1,ASWGEEANTEAF
TRBV18,TRBJ2-6,ASSPRQDISGANVLT
TRBV27,TRBJ1-5,ASSSRLSSETQH
TRBV7-9,TRBJ1-4,ASSSGQDVEKLF
TRBV7-2,TRBJ1-6,ASSLGGTGVGSPLH
TRBV5-1,TRBJ2-1,ASSYGSSYNEQF
TRBV7-2,TRBJ1-2,ASSLGGTGGDYGYT
TRBV2,TRBJ2-3,ASTLGTSGRISTDTQY
TRBV29-1,TRBJ1-1,SVATGTVNTEAF
TRBV29-1,TRBJ1-2,SVEEGAAYGYT
TRBV11-3,TRBJ2-3,ASSRGATSSFFTDTQY
TRBV19,TRBJ1-5,ASSAGWGGRGLPQH
TRBV7-9,TRBJ2-4,ASSAGQGTDLNIQY
TRBV27,TRBJ1-1,ASSLSPPQGARNTEAF
TRBV5-6,TRBJ2-1,ASSRSTYNEQF
TRBV7-2,TRBJ2-1,ASSLRGTSGSNEQF
TRBV11-2,TRBJ2-3,ASSLRLAVSTDTQY
TRBV5-1,TRBJ2-1,ASSFPGGSYNEQF
TRBV11-2,TRBJ2-2,ASSPRTSTGELF
TRBV19,TRBJ1-1,ASSARDRVNTEAF
TRBV19,TRBJ2-7,ASSMAGSHEQY
TRBV4-2,TRBJ2-5,ASSPVGQQETQY
TRBV18,TRBJ1-1,ASSPPVGSRGF
TRBV6-5,TRBJ2-7,ASSRGSGSRDEQY
TRBV28,TRBJ1-1,ASSRDRGVTEAF
TRBV14,TRBJ1-2,ASSRDHRGRDGYT